This TCR beta chain is drawn from a study of blood T cells in healthy people across ages. The CDR3 has 14 residues. Germline V CDR1 and CDR2: SGHRS, YFSETQ. The study drew donors from healthy Caucasian individuals in Russia aged about 6 to 95. Combining a sample-barcoded 5' primer with a J-beta primer mix, a second PCR ran for about 7 to 11 cycles. A single record per CDR3 protein comes from TCRdb applying MiXCR to the 5' RACE reads. The sample lists about 1.8 million distinct CDR3 sequences; about 49% were seen once. Overall study findings and caveats: The study could not conclusively compare naive and antigen-experienced cells, given its unsorted PBMCs.

As for this clonotype: Its specificity is not known. At one end the junction does not follow the germline gene, possibly because of a read error.

This TCR was recovered from a middle-aged woman in good health. J is TRBJ2-3 and V is TRBV5-1, with D perhaps given as TRBD1 or TRBD2 (5 bases each). Sequences were obtained from blood. The CDR3 loop reads CASSLAAGTGTQYF. CDR3 nucleotides: TGCGCCAGCAGCTTGGCGGCGGGCACAGGTACGCAGTATTTT.